The rows below give T cell receptor beta chains drawn from one sample of a study of T cell responses to AZD1222 COVID-19 vaccine. The assay was immunoSEQ multiplex PCR, and TCRdb's table has in-frame clones only and misses some. Of some 170,000 clones listed, about 87% are singletons. Sequencing used peripheral blood, obtained 28 days after the second dose of the MenACWY control vaccine. Receptor source: an adult who received the MenACWY meningococcal vaccine as a control. CDR3s include the opening cysteine and the closing phenylalanine or tryptophan. A D gene is named only where the DNA matches it firmly. Expanded clones get a size class; other rows say once, few or many, or leave the size out.

D	J	size	V	CDR3	DNA
.	TRBJ2-7	.	TRBV7-2	CASSLGGGAYEQYF	TGTGCCAGCAGCTTAGGAGGGGGGGCCTACGAGCAGTACTTC
TRBD1	TRBJ2-1	.	TRBV5-1	CASSRAGTGALGEQFF	TGCGCCAGCAGCCGAGCCGGGACAGGGGCCCTGGGTGAGCAGTTCTTC
.	TRBJ1-5	few	TRBV19	CASSLTGTGQPQHF	TGTGCCAGTAGCCTAACAGGGACGGGTCAGCCCCAGCATTTT
.	TRBJ2-1	.	TRBV7-2	CASSGRAYNEQFF	TGTGCCAGCAGCGGCAGAGCCTACAATGAGCAGTTCTTC
.	TRBJ2-7	.	TRBV21-1	CASSKGPDRFSYEQYF	TGTGCCAGCAGCAAAGGCCCCGACCGGTTCTCCTACGAGCAGTACTTC
TRBD2	TRBJ2-7	.	TRBV27	CASSLGTSGRNEQYF	TGTGCCAGCAGCCTTGGGACTAGCGGGAGAAACGAGCAGTACTTC
.	TRBJ1-2	.	TRBV12-3/TRBV12-4	CASGPGPKGYTF	TGTGCCAGCGGACCGGGTCCCAAAGGCTACACCTTC
.	TRBJ1-2	.	TRBV28	CASSPPPGMTAPNYGYTF	TGTGCCAGCAGTCCCCCCCCTGGGATGACGGCACCTAACTATGGCTACACCTTC
.	TRBJ1-2	.	TRBV24-1	CATFSPSPYGYTF	TGTGCCACCTTCTCACCTTCGCCCTATGGCTACACCTTC
TRBD2	TRBJ2-2	.	TRBV3-1/TRBV3-2	CASSQEGLAGRGTGELFF	TGTGCCAGCAGCCAAGAAGGACTAGCGGGAAGGGGGACCGGGGAGCTGTTTTTT
TRBD1	TRBJ1-1	once	TRBV12-3/TRBV12-4	CASSLTGQLEAFF	TGTGCCAGCAGTTTAACGGGACAGCTTGAAGCTTTCTTT
.	TRBJ1-6	once	TRBV6-5	CASKAVDNSPLHF	TGTGCCAGCAAGGCAGTTGATAATTCACCCCTCCACTTT
TRBD1	TRBJ1-1	.	TRBV18	CASSPLTGVHTEAFF	TGTGCCAGCTCACCATTGACAGGGGTTCACACTGAAGCTTTCTTT
TRBD2	TRBJ2-2	.	TRBV29-1	CSVEGVAGGTRELFF	TGCAGCGTTGAAGGGGTAGCGGGAGGGACGCGGGAGCTGTTTTTT
TRBD1	TRBJ1-2	.	TRBV7-9	CASSPGTDYGYTF	TGTGCCAGCTCCCCCGGGACAGACTATGGCTACACCTTC
.	TRBJ1-5	.	TRBV28	CASTGVKGEPQHF	TGTGCCAGCACCGGCGTCAAGGGCGAACCCCAGCATTTT
.	TRBJ1-6	.	TRBV7-9	CASIPPVGDSPLHF	TGTGCCAGCATCCCCCCAGTGGGGGATTCACCCCTCCACTTT
TRBD1	TRBJ1-1	.	TRBV2	CASSGDRTEAFF	TGTGCCAGCAGTGGGGACAGGACTGAAGCTTTCTTT
.	TRBJ2-7	.	TRBV28	CASSSIRGGIYEQYF	TGTGCCAGCAGTTCAATTAGGGGGGGGATCTACGAGCAGTACTTC
.	TRBJ2-1	.	TRBV7-2	CASSLVLGGNSYNEQFF	TGTGCCAGCAGCTTAGTGTTGGGCGGAAATTCCTACAATGAGCAGTTCTTC
.	TRBJ2-5	.	TRBV10-1	CASSGSAQETQYF	TGCGCCAGCTCCGGCTCGGCCCAGGAGACCCAGTACTTC
.	TRBJ2-7	few	TRBV6-5	CAISSGWSYEQYF	TGTGCCATCAGTTCAGGATGGTCCTACGAGCAGTACTTC
.	TRBJ2-1	.	TRBV2	CASGGVLNEQFF	TGTGCCAGTGGAGGAGTTTTGAATGAGCAGTTCTTC
.	TRBJ2-5	.	TRBV5-1	CASSLGQAWRETQYF	TGCGCCAGCAGCTTGGGGCAGGCCTGGAGAGAGACCCAGTACTTC
.	TRBJ1-1	.	TRBV28	CASPPSTTGLRIAEAFF	TGTGCCTCCCCCCCCTCAACGACGGGGCTGAGAATCGCTGAAGCTTTCTTT